This entry features one T cell receptor beta chain sequence. Its matching antigen is unknown. The sample comes from a study of cytomegalovirus exposure and HLA in healthy donors. PCR primers comprised 60 Vbeta and 13 Jbeta primers. Some clones are missing from TCRdb's copy, which holds only in-frame ones; the method was immunoSEQ multiplex PCR. The specimen's table records 150,000 to 200,000 clones. Trimming stripped 9 bases from V and 3 bases from J, with 18 bases between. CDR1 is SSHAT and CDR2 is FNYEAQ in the germline V gene (reference sequence). This CDR3 spans 15 amino acids. The study, taken as a whole, reports: Testing in vitro showed a few CMV-associated chains specific for CMV antigens.

The TCR was taken from a woman in her sixties in good health and CMV-seronegative. Sequencing was done on a sample of PBMCs. V is TRBV7-7 and J is TRBJ2-1; possible D gene TRBD1, 6 bases. CDR3 nucleotide sequence: TGTGCCAGTCCCCAAGGGACACCGCTCTACAATGAGCAGTTCTTC. It is translated as CASPQGTPLYNEQFF.